This is a list of T cell receptor beta chains from one sample in a study of T cell repertoires in cytomegalovirus infection. These receptors' antigens are unknown. From the reads, TCRdb called clonotypes with MiXCR, one entry per CDR3 protein. This table holds around 800,000 distinct CDR3 sequences, approximately 32% found once. This specimen consisted of cultured CD8+ T cells from PBMCs, obtained from culture after CMV antigen stimulation. The receptors shown here come from a human donor in good health (CMV status not recorded). Some clones in this sample may be carry-over from other donors' samples. CDR3s include the opening cysteine and the closing phenylalanine or tryptophan. A D gene is named only where the DNA matches it firmly. The listing skips clone size in some rows; elsewhere it reads once, few, many or a size class.

d_call: .; clone_size: few; cdr3_length: 19; v_call: TRBV23-1; j_call: TRBJ1-1; cdr3_nt: TGCGCCAGCAGTCAAGTGGACTGTGGGGGTGTCAAGGGGAACACTGAAGCTTTCTTT; cdr3_aa: CASSQVDCGGVKGNTEAFF
d_call: TRBD1; clone_size: many; cdr3_length: 15; v_call: TRBV7-6; j_call: TRBJ2-1; cdr3_nt: TGTGCCAGCAGCTTCATCGGGACAGCGTACAATGAGCAGTTCTTC; cdr3_aa: CASSFIGTAYNEQFF
d_call: .; clone_size: many; cdr3_length: 14; v_call: TRBV12-3/TRBV12-4; j_call: TRBJ1-4; cdr3_nt: TGTGCCAGCAGTTTGGGAACAGGGCGAGAAAAACTGTTTTTT; cdr3_aa: CASSLGTGREKLFF
d_call: .; clone_size: few; cdr3_length: 15; v_call: TRBV11-2; j_call: TRBJ2-5; cdr3_nt: TGTGCCAGCAGCTTAGCTCCCGGGGACGGGGAGACCCAGTACTTC; cdr3_aa: CASSLAPGDGETQYF
d_call: .; clone_size: .; cdr3_length: 12; v_call: TRBV24-1; j_call: TRBJ1-5; cdr3_nt: TGTGCCACCGCGACAGACAATCAGCCCCAGCATTTT; cdr3_aa: CATATDNQPQHF
d_call: .; clone_size: few; cdr3_length: 15; v_call: TRBV11-2; j_call: TRBJ1-1; cdr3_nt: TGTGCCAGCAGCTTAGCTCTAGGGGAGGGCACTGAAGCTTTCTTT; cdr3_aa: CASSLALGEGTEAFF
d_call: TRBD2; clone_size: .; cdr3_length: 16; v_call: TRBV4-3; j_call: TRBJ2-1; cdr3_nt: TGCGCCAGCAGCCACGGCGGGGGATTCTCCTACAATGAGCAGTTCTTC; cdr3_aa: CASSHGGGFSYNEQFF
d_call: TRBD2; clone_size: .; cdr3_length: 17; v_call: TRBV10-3; j_call: TRBJ2-1; cdr3_nt: TGTGCCATCAGTGGACTAGCGGGGGCCCGAAACTACAATGAGCAGTTCTTC; cdr3_aa: CAISGLAGARNYNEQFF
d_call: TRBD1; clone_size: many; cdr3_length: 13; v_call: TRBV2; j_call: TRBJ1-1; cdr3_nt: TGTGCCAGCAGGGACAGGGGGAACACTGAAGCTTTCTTT; cdr3_aa: CASRDRGNTEAFF
d_call: .; clone_size: .; cdr3_length: 21; v_call: TRBV7-6; j_call: TRBJ2-3; cdr3_nt: TGTGCCAGCAGCTTTCCCGGTAGACAAATGGGCAGCCAGAGGCACGGAGATACGCAGTATTTT; cdr3_aa: CASSFPGRQMGSQRHGDTQYF
d_call: .; clone_size: .; cdr3_length: 15; v_call: TRBV12-3/TRBV12-4; j_call: TRBJ2-2; cdr3_nt: TGTGCCAGCAGTTTAAAGGGTTACAACAACGGGGAGCTGTTTTTT; cdr3_aa: CASSLKGYNNGELFF
d_call: .; clone_size: .; cdr3_length: 15; v_call: TRBV2; j_call: TRBJ2-1; cdr3_nt: TGTGCCAGCAGTGACGGCTCATCCATTTACAATGAGCAGTTCTTC; cdr3_aa: CASSDGSSIYNEQFF
d_call: .; clone_size: few; cdr3_length: 14; v_call: TRBV7-9; j_call: TRBJ1-6; cdr3_nt: TGTGCCAGCAGCCCCGACAGCGGTAATTCACCCCTCCACTTT; cdr3_aa: CASSPDSGNSPLHF
d_call: .; clone_size: .; cdr3_length: 14; v_call: TRBV5-4; j_call: TRBJ1-1; cdr3_nt: TGTGCCAGCAGCCTTAACAGGGAAGGCACTGAAGCTTTCTTT; cdr3_aa: CASSLNREGTEAFF
d_call: .; clone_size: few; cdr3_length: 13; v_call: TRBV6-5; j_call: TRBJ2-5; cdr3_nt: TGTGCCAGCAGGCGCGGGGCCCAAGAGACCCAGTACTTC; cdr3_aa: CASRRGAQETQYF
d_call: .; clone_size: .; cdr3_length: 13; v_call: TRBV25-1; j_call: TRBJ2-5; cdr3_nt: TGTGCCAGCAGTGAAGTAGGAACGGCATTCCGGTACTTC; cdr3_aa: CASSEVGTAFRYF
d_call: .; clone_size: .; cdr3_length: 16; v_call: TRBV6-6; j_call: TRBJ2-7; cdr3_nt: TGTGCCAGCAGTTACGGAAGAAGCCCGTCCCCCTACGAGCAGTACTTC; cdr3_aa: CASSYGRSPSPYEQYF
d_call: TRBD1; clone_size: .; cdr3_length: 15; v_call: TRBV4-1; j_call: TRBJ2-2; cdr3_nt: TGCGCCAGCAGCCAAGAGGGCAGGGGGATGGGGGAGCTGTTTTTT; cdr3_aa: CASSQEGRGMGELFF
d_call: .; clone_size: many; cdr3_length: 14; v_call: TRBV7-9; j_call: TRBJ2-5; cdr3_nt: TGTGCCAGCAGCCCGACAGGTCTTGGGGAGACCCAGTACTTC; cdr3_aa: CASSPTGLGETQYF
d_call: .; clone_size: many; cdr3_length: 12; v_call: TRBV7-9; j_call: TRBJ1-1; cdr3_nt: TGTGCCAGCAGCTTTGAGAACACTGAAGCTTTCTTT; cdr3_aa: CASSFENTEAFF
d_call: .; clone_size: .; cdr3_length: 16; v_call: TRBV6-5; j_call: TRBJ2-3; cdr3_nt: TGTGCCAGCAGTCCCCCTACTTCCCCGGGGACAGATACGCAGTATTTT; cdr3_aa: CASSPPTSPGTDTQYF
d_call: TRBD1; clone_size: once; cdr3_length: 15; v_call: TRBV6-6; j_call: TRBJ2-3; cdr3_nt: TGTGCCAGCAGTTACTTCGGACAGGCCGCAGATACGCAGTATTTT; cdr3_aa: CASSYFGQAADTQYF
d_call: TRBD2; clone_size: .; cdr3_length: 14; v_call: TRBV5-6; j_call: TRBJ2-7; cdr3_nt: TGTGCCAGCAGCATCCGGACTAGGCCCTACGAGCAGTACTTC; cdr3_aa: CASSIRTRPYEQYF
d_call: .; clone_size: few; cdr3_length: 17; v_call: TRBV6-6; j_call: TRBJ1-5; cdr3_nt: TGTGCCAGCAGTCTAACTCCCGGAGACGGTAGCAATCAGCCCCAGCATTTT; cdr3_aa: CASSLTPGDGSNQPQHF
d_call: .; clone_size: many; cdr3_length: 13; v_call: TRBV12-3/TRBV12-4; j_call: TRBJ1-3; cdr3_nt: TGTGCCAGCAGTTTGGTGGGGAGGGACACCATATATTTT; cdr3_aa: CASSLVGRDTIYF
d_call: .; clone_size: few; cdr3_length: 15; v_call: TRBV4-1; j_call: TRBJ2-2; cdr3_nt: TGCGCCAGCAGTCGCGTACGGGACTTGGACAGGGAGCTGTTTTTT; cdr3_aa: CASSRVRDLDRELFF
d_call: .; clone_size: .; cdr3_length: 14; v_call: TRBV27; j_call: TRBJ2-1; cdr3_nt: TGTGCCAGCAGTCAGGGACTGGCGTTGACCGAGCAGTTCTTC; cdr3_aa: CASSQGLALTEQFF
d_call: .; clone_size: few; cdr3_length: 16; v_call: TRBV6-1; j_call: TRBJ2-1; cdr3_nt: TGTGCCAGCAGTGAAGCTACAGTATTATCCTACAATGAGCAGTTCTTC; cdr3_aa: CASSEATVLSYNEQFF
d_call: .; clone_size: many; cdr3_length: 16; v_call: TRBV6-1; j_call: TRBJ2-3; cdr3_nt: TGTGCCAGCAGTGAATTAAGAACAAGATCGACAGATACGCAGTATTTT; cdr3_aa: CASSELRTRSTDTQYF
d_call: TRBD2; clone_size: few; cdr3_length: 18; v_call: TRBV7-9; j_call: TRBJ2-5; cdr3_nt: TGTGCCAGCACCTTTGCTCCGGGACTAGCGGGGGGGCGGGAGACCCAGTACTTC; cdr3_aa: CASTFAPGLAGGRETQYF
d_call: TRBD1; clone_size: .; cdr3_length: 14; v_call: TRBV7-9; j_call: TRBJ1-4; cdr3_nt: TGTGCCAGCCGCGGCCGGACAGGGAATGAAAAACTGTTTTTT; cdr3_aa: CASRGRTGNEKLFF
d_call: .; clone_size: .; cdr3_length: 12; v_call: TRBV19; j_call: TRBJ1-1; cdr3_nt: TGTGCCAGCAACATAGGCGGCACTGAAGCTTTCTTT; cdr3_aa: CASNIGGTEAFF
d_call: TRBD1; clone_size: few; cdr3_length: 17; v_call: TRBV9; j_call: TRBJ2-5; cdr3_nt: TGTGCCAGCAGCGCCCACTTACAGGGGGAACCACAAGAGACCCAGTACTTC; cdr3_aa: CASSAHLQGEPQETQYF
d_call: TRBD2; clone_size: .; cdr3_length: 15; v_call: TRBV7-9; j_call: TRBJ2-1; cdr3_nt: TGTGCCCGCAGCTTTAGCGGGGGGACCAGAGATGAGCAGTTCTTC; cdr3_aa: CARSFSGGTRDEQFF
d_call: .; clone_size: many; cdr3_length: 18; v_call: TRBV7-6; j_call: TRBJ1-1; cdr3_nt: TGTGCCAGCAGCTTACAAGTACCTTATTCTTATGCTAACACTGAAGCTTTCTTT; cdr3_aa: CASSLQVPYSYANTEAFF
d_call: .; clone_size: few; cdr3_length: 13; v_call: TRBV7-9; j_call: TRBJ2-1; cdr3_nt: TGTGCCAGCAGCTTTCCAGGCCACAATGAGCAGTTCTTC; cdr3_aa: CASSFPGHNEQFF
d_call: .; clone_size: .; cdr3_length: 12; v_call: TRBV27; j_call: TRBJ1-2; cdr3_nt: TGTGCCAGCTGGGACGGAAAGTATGGCTACACCTTC; cdr3_aa: CASWDGKYGYTF
d_call: .; clone_size: few; cdr3_length: 15; v_call: TRBV7-9; j_call: TRBJ1-1; cdr3_nt: TGTGCCAGCAGCCCGAGAGGGGGGCAGAACACTGAAGCTTTCTTT; cdr3_aa: CASSPRGGQNTEAFF
d_call: .; clone_size: few; cdr3_length: 15; v_call: TRBV11-2; j_call: TRBJ2-5; cdr3_nt: TGTGCCAGCAGCTTAGGGGCTAGTGAGGGAGAGACCCAGTACTTC; cdr3_aa: CASSLGASEGETQYF
d_call: TRBD2; clone_size: .; cdr3_length: 15; v_call: TRBV6-2/TRBV6-3; j_call: TRBJ2-5; cdr3_nt: TGTGCCAGCAGTTACCGGGGGGGCTTAAGAGAGACCCAGTACTTC; cdr3_aa: CASSYRGGLRETQYF
d_call: .; clone_size: .; cdr3_length: 16; v_call: TRBV12-3/TRBV12-4; j_call: TRBJ2-3; cdr3_nt: TGTGCCAGCACCGAGGGACTGTTCACGAGCACAGATACGCAGTATTTT; cdr3_aa: CASTEGLFTSTDTQYF